This record covers a single T cell receptor (beta chain). In the authors' workflow: Amplification from reference gene primers served as the basis for estimated nucleated cell counts. Assay: immunoSEQ multiplex PCR; the TCRdb copy retains only in-frame clones and omits some. V and J calls and clone size are copied from that table; D and trimming were computed from the DNA. The profile shows approximately 200,000 clones, 80% to 90% of them singletons. The sample belongs to a study of blood T cell repertoires in COVID-19. On the study more broadly: In each case, the material was cDNA or gDNA derived from T cells, B-cell-depleted T cells, or PBMCs.

The germline gives CDR1 SGHNT, CDR2 YYREEE (reference sequence). There are 14 residues in the CDR3. Trimming removed 0 bases at V and 9 bases at J, with 13 bases between. This chain joins TRBV5-4 and TRBJ1-5, with a weak D call TRBD1 (6 bases). Sequenced material: peripheral blood. The receptor was derived from a human donor with active or convalescent COVID-19. The donor label of this sample is uncertain. CDR3 in amino acids: CASSLEGGRGPQHF. For the CDR3, the DNA is TGTGCCAGCAGCTTGGAAGGGGGAAGGGGGCCCCAGCATTTT.